This TCR beta chain stems from a study of T cells in Graves' hyperthyroidism and ophthalmopathy. Study details: Pretreatment peripheral blood was obtained at initial diagnosis.

Researchers took RNA transcripts and amplified the TCR beta CDR3 regions from them. TCR CDR3 regions were first amplified by RT-PCR with HTBI primers. From the multiplex PCR reads, TCRdb called clonotypes with MiXCR, one entry per CDR3 protein. The sample holds about 340,000 distinct CDR3 sequences, around a sixth seen once. V was shortened by 1 base and J by 8 bases, with 9 bases between the two germline ends. The CDR3 is made up of 13 amino acids. Germline CDR1 SGHVS, CDR2 FQNEAQ. This clonotype was detected ten times or more. This sequence originates from a woman in her 50s with Graves' hyperthyroidism. Sample: blood. This chain connects TRBV7-8 to TRBJ2-1; D gene ambiguous. CDR3 protein: CASSLVIWDEQFF. The CDR3 DNA reads TGTGCCAGCAGCTTAGTGATATGGGATGAGCAGTTCTTC.